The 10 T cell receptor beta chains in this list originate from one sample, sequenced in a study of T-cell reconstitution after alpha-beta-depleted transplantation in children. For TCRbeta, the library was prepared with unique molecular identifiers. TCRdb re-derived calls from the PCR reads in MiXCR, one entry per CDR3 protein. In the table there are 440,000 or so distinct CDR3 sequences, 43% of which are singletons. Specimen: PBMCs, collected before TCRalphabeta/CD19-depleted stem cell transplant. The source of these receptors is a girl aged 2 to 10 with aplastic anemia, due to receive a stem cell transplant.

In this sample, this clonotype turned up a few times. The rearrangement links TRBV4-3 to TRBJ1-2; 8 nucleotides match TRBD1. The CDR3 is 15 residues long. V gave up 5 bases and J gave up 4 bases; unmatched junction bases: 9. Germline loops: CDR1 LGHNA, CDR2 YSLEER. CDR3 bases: TGCGCCAGCAGCTATCAATCTACAGGGGGCTATGGCTACACCTTC. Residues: CASSYQSTGGYGYTF.

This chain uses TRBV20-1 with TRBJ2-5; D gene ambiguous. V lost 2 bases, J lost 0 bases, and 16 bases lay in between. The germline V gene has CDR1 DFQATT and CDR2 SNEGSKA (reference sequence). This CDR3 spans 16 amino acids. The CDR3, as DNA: TGCAGTGCTAGACCATCCCGGGCCCTAGACCAAGAGACCCAGTACTTC. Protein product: CSARPSRALDQETQYF.

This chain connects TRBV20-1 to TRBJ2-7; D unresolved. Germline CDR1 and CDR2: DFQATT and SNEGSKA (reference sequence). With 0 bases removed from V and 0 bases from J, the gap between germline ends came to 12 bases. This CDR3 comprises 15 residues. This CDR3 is CSARDSKKSSYEQYF. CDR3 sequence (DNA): TGCAGTGCTAGAGATAGCAAAAAAAGCTCCTACGAGCAGTACTTC.

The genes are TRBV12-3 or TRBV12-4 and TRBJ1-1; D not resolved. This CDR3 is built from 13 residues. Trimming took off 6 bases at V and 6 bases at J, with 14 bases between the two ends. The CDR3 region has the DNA TGTGCCAGCAGCTTGAGGAGATTCTCTGAAGCTTTCTTT. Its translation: CASSLRRFSEAFF.

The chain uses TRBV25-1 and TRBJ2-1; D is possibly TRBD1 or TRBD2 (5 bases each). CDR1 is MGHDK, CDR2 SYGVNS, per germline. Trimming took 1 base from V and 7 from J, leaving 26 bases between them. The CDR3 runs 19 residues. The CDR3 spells CASSEFGASAQETGNEQFF. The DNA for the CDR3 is TGTGCCAGCAGTGAATTCGGTGCCAGCGCACAGGAGACGGGAAATGAGCAGTTCTTC.

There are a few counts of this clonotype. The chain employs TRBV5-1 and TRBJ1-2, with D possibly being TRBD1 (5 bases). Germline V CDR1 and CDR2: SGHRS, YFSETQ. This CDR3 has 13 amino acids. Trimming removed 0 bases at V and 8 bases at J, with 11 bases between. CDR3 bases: TGCGCCAGCAGCTTGGAACAGGCTCGGGGCTACACCTTC. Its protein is CASSLEQARGYTF.

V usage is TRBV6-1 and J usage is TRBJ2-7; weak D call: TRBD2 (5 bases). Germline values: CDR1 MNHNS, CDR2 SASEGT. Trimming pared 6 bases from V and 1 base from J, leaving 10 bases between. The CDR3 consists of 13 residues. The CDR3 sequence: CASRGGRSYEQYF. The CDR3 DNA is TGTGCCAGCAGGGGCGGGCGTTCCTACGAGCAGTACTTC.

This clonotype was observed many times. The CDR3 DNA is TGCAGCGTTGGCGCTGGCCGGCAGGCAAATGAGCAGTTCTTC. As protein: CSVGAGRQANEQFF. This chain uses TRBV29-1 with TRBJ2-1; D call uncertain. Trimming pared 4 bases from V and 7 bases from J, leaving 17 bases between. Germline V gene sequence: CDR1 SQVTM, CDR2 ANQGSEA. The length of the CDR3 is 14 residues.

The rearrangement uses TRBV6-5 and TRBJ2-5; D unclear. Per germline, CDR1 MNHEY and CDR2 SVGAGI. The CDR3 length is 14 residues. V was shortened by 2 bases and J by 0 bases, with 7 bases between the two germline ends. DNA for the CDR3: TGTGCCAGCAGTTACGTTAACGACCAAGAGACCCAGTACTTC. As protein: CASSYVNDQETQYF.

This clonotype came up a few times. The CDR3 bases are TGTGCCTTGGATGAGCAGTTCTTC. This sequence encodes CALDEQFF. The chain uses TRBV7-8 and TRBJ2-1, with D hard to call. Deletions cut 11 bases from V and 8 bases from J, with 4 bases between. Germline-derived CDR1 and CDR2 are SGHVS and FQNEAQ. The CDR3 contains 8 residues.